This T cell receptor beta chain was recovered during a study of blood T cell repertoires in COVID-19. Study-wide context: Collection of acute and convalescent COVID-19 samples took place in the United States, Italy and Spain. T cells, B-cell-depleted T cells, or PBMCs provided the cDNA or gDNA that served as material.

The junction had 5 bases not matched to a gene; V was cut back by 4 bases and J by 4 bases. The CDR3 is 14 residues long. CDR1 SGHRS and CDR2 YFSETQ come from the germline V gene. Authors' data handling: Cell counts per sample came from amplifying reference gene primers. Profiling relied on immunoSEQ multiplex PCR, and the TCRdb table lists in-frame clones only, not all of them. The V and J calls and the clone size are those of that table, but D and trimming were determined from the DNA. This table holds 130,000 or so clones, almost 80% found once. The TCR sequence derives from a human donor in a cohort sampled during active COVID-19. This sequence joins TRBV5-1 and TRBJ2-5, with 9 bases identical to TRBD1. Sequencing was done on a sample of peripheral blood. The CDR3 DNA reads TGCGCCAGCAGCATGGGACAGGGCAGAGAGACCCAGTACTTC. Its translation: CASSMGQGRETQYF.